This passage covers 32 T cell receptor beta chains from one sample sequenced in a study of shared clonotypes between healthy human individuals (dated by TCRdb to between 2020 and 2021). Libraries were built with the immunoSEQ multiplex PCR assay. TCRdb stores this immuneACCESS table with in-frame sequences only. Part of the clones is absent; in the studies checked, under half of the shortfall reflects unresolved V genes, and no reason is known for the rest. For this sample the table gives approximately 940,000 clones, of which approximately 80% were detected only once. The biggest ten clones account for over 1.3% of the sample. The sequencing sample was made of memory CD4+ T cells sorted from blood. The meaning of the sample's cell subset or site label: CD45RA-negative fraction. The receptors were sampled from a man between 18 and 29 years old in good health.

This clone came up once. The gene calls are TRBV4-1 and TRBJ2-6; D is perhaps TRBD1 (5 bases). Germline V gene lookup returns CDR1 MGHRA and CDR2 YSYEKL. Trimming cost V 0 bases and J 2 bases, with 8 bases left between them. The CDR3 has 16 residues. DNA of the CDR3: TGCGCCAGCAGCCAAGACGGCAGGGCTGGGGCCAACGTCCTGACTTTC. It yields the protein CASSQDGRAGANVLTF.

This chain connects TRBV2 to TRBJ1-2; 11 bases are shared with TRBD1. The CDR3 runs to 16 residues. V trimming: 4 bases; J trimming: 6 bases; junction bases outside the gene matches: 10. Per germline, CDR1 SNHLY and CDR2 FYNNEI. CDR3 residues: CASSGAPGQGADGYTF. The CDR3 region has the DNA TGTGCCAGCAGTGGAGCCCCAGGACAGGGGGCTGATGGCTACACCTTC.

The chain couples TRBV7-2 to TRBJ2-7; 9 bases match TRBD1. The CDR3 has 16 amino acids. CDR1 SGHTA and CDR2 FQGNSA come from the germline V gene. The trim removed 1 base at V and 5 bases at J, leaving 9 bases unmatched. The CDR3: CASSLVGIDRGNEQYF. In DNA, the CDR3 is TGTGCCAGCAGCTTAGTCGGGATAGACAGGGGGAACGAGCAGTACTTC.

The J gene is TRBJ1-4, the V gene TRBV23-1, with TRBD1 matching 7 bases. TRBV23-1 is sorted into the ORF group, with uncertain function. The V segment lost 7 bases and the J segment 10 bases; nucleotides outside the gene matches: 6. The CDR3 is 12 residues long. CDR3 in amino acids: CASNTDRRKLFF. Written as DNA, the CDR3 is TGCGCCAGCAATACGGACAGGAGAAAACTGTTTTTT.

V and J are TRBV6-1 and TRBJ2-1; the D gene could be TRBD1 or TRBD2 (5 bases each). Trimming cost V 6 bases and J 10 bases, with 16 bases left between them. This CDR3 has 13 amino acids. Germline V CDR1 and CDR2: MNHNS, SASEGT. CDR3 sequence (DNA): TGTGCCAGCAGCCCTCTGGCCCGGGGCGAGCAGTTCTTC. Protein sequence: CASSPLARGEQFF.

The rearrangement joins TRBV6-1 to TRBJ2-5; TRBD1 matches at 8 bases. This CDR3 comprises 13 residues. Losses at the gene ends were 7 bases for V and 5 bases for J; bases not matched to a gene: 6. The germline V gene encodes CDR1 MNHNS and CDR2 SASEGT. CDR3 residues: CASTPNRGETQYF. As DNA, the CDR3 is TGTGCCAGCACCCCAAACAGGGGGGAGACCCAGTACTTC.

The V and J genes are TRBV4-3 and TRBJ2-7, with 7 nucleotides matching TRBD2. This CDR3 has 16 residues. Per the germline V gene, CDR1 is LGHNA and CDR2 is YSLEER. Trimming at V came to 0 bases and at J to 3 bases, leaving 8 bases not matched to a gene. CDR3 in amino acids: CASSQDYSGRLYEQYF. The CDR3 DNA reads as TGCGCCAGCAGCCAAGATTATTCCGGGAGGCTCTACGAGCAGTACTTC.

This clone was observed a single time. The genes are TRBV19 and TRBJ1-3; 7 bases map to TRBD1. Germline-derived CDR1 and CDR2 are LNHDA and SQIVND (reference sequence). The CDR3 is 14 residues long. Losses at the gene ends were 6 bases for V and 2 bases for J; bases not matched to a gene: 4. The CDR3 bases are TGTGCCAGTAGCCCAGGGGGGACTGGAAACACCATATATTTT. Amino acid sequence: CASSPGGTGNTIYF.

This chain connects TRBV19 to TRBJ2-7, with a possible D match to TRBD2 (5 bases). Germline-derived CDR1 and CDR2 are LNHDA and SQIVND (reference sequence). The ends were cut back, 8 bases at V and 2 bases at J, with 19 bases in the middle. This CDR3 has 15 amino acids. CDR3 protein: CASGRGMNGAYEQYF. CDR3 nucleotide sequence: TGTGCCAGTGGCCGAGGGATGAACGGAGCCTACGAGCAGTACTTC.

The chain uses TRBV2 and TRBJ1-1; maybe TRBD1 (5 bases). There are 18 residues in the CDR3. The V and J ends lost 0 bases and 2 bases respectively, with 19 bases between them. CDR1 is SNHLY and CDR2 is FYNNEI in the germline V gene. The CDR3 DNA reads as TGTGCCAGCAGTGAAGCCGGCCGGGGGATGGCCCCAAACACTGAAGCTTTCTTT. Amino acids: CASSEAGRGMAPNTEAFF.

The chain combines TRBV5-1 with TRBJ2-2; D is possibly TRBD1 (5 bases). CDR3 length: 15 amino acids. Germline CDR1 and CDR2: SGHRS and YFSETQ. Trimming shortened V by 0 bases and J by 6 bases, and 12 bases separated the two germline ends. CDR3 in DNA: TGCGCCAGCAGCTTGGTGTCAGGGAAAGCCGGGGAGCTGTTTTTT. Its translation: CASSLVSGKAGELFF.

Of note for this clone: Other nucleotide sequences from this sample produce the same CDR3. The chain uses TRBV5-1 and TRBJ1-1; D is unresolved. The germline V and J ends were trimmed by 0 bases and 0 bases, with 9 bases remaining between them. CDR3 size: 15 residues. Germline V gives CDR1 SGHRS, CDR2 YFSETQ. The CDR3: CASSLVGSLNTEAFF. The DNA for the CDR3 is TGCGCCAGCAGCTTGGTCGGGTCTCTGAACACTGAAGCTTTCTTT.

V and J are TRBV11-2 and TRBJ2-7; weak D call: TRBD1 (6 bases). Between the trimmed V and J ends, which lost 1 base and 6 bases, there was a span of 16 bases. The CDR3 covers 15 residues. Germline lookup yields CDR1 SGHAT and CDR2 FQNNGV. CDR3 protein: CASSLAPQGIGEQYF. The CDR3 DNA follows: TGTGCCAGCAGCTTAGCCCCACAGGGTATTGGCGAGCAGTACTTC.

The chain joins TRBV7-2 to TRBJ2-7, with unresolved D. CDR1 SGHTA and CDR2 FQGNSA come from the germline V gene. With 4 bases removed from V and 2 bases from J, the gap between germline ends came to 12 bases. CDR3 length equals 14 residues. CDR3 sequence reads: CASSSRSSTYEQYF. The DNA of the CDR3 is TGTGCCAGCAGCTCCAGGAGCTCTACCTACGAGCAGTACTTC.

This chain connects TRBV6-6 to TRBJ2-7; perhaps TRBD1 as D (5 bases). Germline V lookup: CDR1 MNHNY, CDR2 SVGAGI (reference sequence). CDR3 length: 15 amino acids. Trimming shortened V by 6 bases and J by 5 bases, and 20 bases separated the two germline ends. CDR3 loop: CASSTSQGSRNEQYF. The CDR3 DNA reads TGTGCCAGCAGCACATCTCAGGGATCTCGGAACGAGCAGTACTTC.

This clone was detected only once. The DNA of the CDR3 is TGTGCCTGGAGTGTGGTAGGGGCAGGGGGGCGTCAGCCCCAGCATTTT. This sequence encodes CAWSVVGAGGRQPQHF. The chain uses TRBV30 and TRBJ1-5; 7 nucleotides line up with TRBD1. CDR1 and CDR2 from the germline V gene are GTSNPN and SVGIG (reference sequence). The CDR3 runs 16 residues. The ends lost 0 bases at V and 6 bases at J; junction bases unmatched: 11.

The chain couples TRBV2 to TRBJ1-5; no clear D. The CDR3 has 13 amino acids. V was shortened by 7 bases and J by 7 bases, with 14 bases between the two germline ends. Germline loops: CDR1 SNHLY, CDR2 FYNNEI. DNA of the CDR3: TGTGCCAGCAACCCCCTGGGTATACAGCCCCAGCATTTT. It translates to CASNPLGIQPQHF.

This clone has just one count. V and J are TRBV30 and TRBJ2-6; no clear D. Germline V lookup: CDR1 GTSNPN, CDR2 SVGIG (reference sequence). The CDR3 consists of 15 residues. V dropped 1 base and J dropped 0 bases, with 7 bases sitting between them. Here the CDR3 DNA reads TGTGCCTGGAGTGAGGCCCCCTCTGGGGCCAACGTCCTGACTTTC. Its translation: CAWSEAPSGANVLTF.

Concerning this clone: Other DNA sequences of this sample code for an identical CDR3. CDR3 in DNA: TGTGCCAGCTCACGAGGGGGGGGATCCTACGAGCAGTACTTC. It translates to CASSRGGGSYEQYF. The V call is TRBV18, the J call TRBJ2-7; D is possibly TRBD2 (7 bases). This CDR3 has 14 amino acids. Germline assignment: CDR1 KGHSH and CDR2 LQKENI. V was trimmed by 4 bases and J by 1 base, leaving 11 bases between them.

This sequence joins TRBV27 and TRBJ2-7; the match to TRBD1 covers 9 bases. Losses at the gene ends were 6 bases for V and 6 bases for J; bases not matched to a gene: 9. Germline CDR1 MNHEY, CDR2 SMNVEV (reference sequence). CDR3 size: 14 residues. The chain's CDR3 is CASRQGQGSGEQYF. The CDR3 DNA sequence: TGTGCCAGCAGGCAAGGACAGGGGTCGGGCGAGCAGTACTTC.

V gene TRBV4-3 combines with J gene TRBJ2-3; 8 nucleotides agree with TRBD2. J gave up 6 bases and V 4 bases, and 6 bases lay outside the gene matches. In germline, CDR1 is LGHNA, CDR2 YSLEER. The CDR3 contains 14 residues. The CDR3 sequence: CASSPLAVGDTQYF. As DNA, the CDR3 is TGCGCCAGCAGCCCACTAGCGGTTGGGGATACGCAGTATTTT.

This clone turned up a few times. This rearrangement joins TRBV30 to TRBJ1-4; 9 bases line up with TRBD1. The J segment lost 10 bases and the V segment lost 4 bases, leaving 13 bases of the junction unmatched. CDR3 length equals 15 residues. Germline lookup yields CDR1 GTSNPN and CDR2 SVGIG (reference sequence). CDR3 sequence: CAWTPTGGAGGKLFF. CDR3 DNA sequence: TGTGCCTGGACCCCAACAGGGGGCGCTGGGGGAAAACTGTTTTTT. The full variable domain, in which reference TRBV30 and TRBJ1-4 provide the parts outside the CDR3, is SQTIHQWPATLVQPVGSPLSLECTVEGTSNPNLYWYRQAAGRGLQLLFYSVGIGQISSEVPQNLSASRPQDRQFILSSKKLLLSDSGFYLCAWTPTGGAGGKLFFGSGTQLSVL.

J is TRBJ2-3 and V is TRBV7-2; 10 bases line up with TRBD2. CDR3 length: 16 amino acids. V shed 5 bases, J shed 4 bases, and the junction held 9 bases outside the gene matches. The germline CDR1 and CDR2 sequences are SGHTA and FQGNSA. Here the CDR3 reads CASSQGSGRSPDTQYF. DNA of the CDR3: TGTGCCAGCAGCCAAGGTAGCGGGAGGTCCCCAGATACGCAGTATTTT. The full variable domain, with the rest looked up from reference TRBV7-2 and TRBJ2-3, is GAGVSQSPSNKVTEKGKDVELRCDPISGHTALYWYRQSLGQGLEFLIYFQGNSAPDKSGLPSDRFSAERTGGSVSTLTIQRTQQEDSAVYLCASSQGSGRSPDTQYFGPGTRLTVL.

As regards this clone: A much larger clone lies one base from this, so it may be a read error. Other nucleotide sequences in the sample specify the same CDR3. The chain recombines TRBV9 with TRBJ2-2; no reliable D call. CDR1 and CDR2 from the germline V gene are SGDLS and YYNGEE. Trimming shortened V by 5 bases and J by 1 base, and 6 bases separated the two germline ends. This CDR3 has 13 residues. The CDR3 here is CASSGRNTGELFF. Here the CDR3 DNA reads TGTGCCAGCAGTGGTAGGAACACCGGGGAGCTGTTTTTT.

This clone showed up just a few times. CDR3 in DNA: TGTGCCAGCAGTCGCGGCAGTGGGTGGACTGAAGCTTTCTTT. It encodes CASSRGSGWTEAFF. This chain links TRBV6-5 with TRBJ1-1; D gene unclear. Germline CDR1 is MNHEY and CDR2 is SVGAGI. Between the trimmed V and J ends, which lost 5 bases and 5 bases, there was a span of 15 bases. The CDR3 covers 14 residues.

V is TRBV28 and J is TRBJ1-1, with 8 positions matching TRBD1. The junction had 13 bases not matched to a gene; V was cut back by 3 bases and J by 10 bases. This CDR3 is 15 amino acids long. CDR1 and CDR2 (germline): MDHEN, SYDVKM. The CDR3 bases are TGTGCCAGCAGTTTGCAAAAGACAGGGGCGCGTGTAGCTTTCTTT. It codes for CASSLQKTGARVAFF.

CDR3 protein: CASSLVSFYRQGGSGELFF. CDR3 sequence (DNA): TGTGCCAGCAGCTTAGTTTCGTTTTACCGACAGGGAGGGTCCGGGGAGCTGTTTTTT. The gene calls are TRBV7-8 and TRBJ2-2; the D gene could be TRBD1 or TRBD2 (7 bases each). V lost 1 base and J 6 bases, leaving 24 bases between the germline ends. Germline V gene sequence: CDR1 SGHVS, CDR2 FQNEAQ. The CDR3 contains 19 residues. Supplemented by reference TRBV7-8 and TRBJ2-2, the full variable domain reads GAGVSQSPRYKVAKRGQDVALRCDPISGHVSLFWYQQALGQGPEFLTYFQNEAQLDKSGLPSDRFFAERPEGSVSTLKIQRTQQEDSAVYLCASSLVSFYRQGGSGELFFGEGSRLTVL.

The rearrangement joins TRBV27 to TRBJ1-5, with D uncertain. This CDR3 is built from 13 residues. Germline values: CDR1 MNHEY, CDR2 SMNVEV (reference sequence). The ends were cut back, 2 bases at V and 5 bases at J, with 7 bases in the middle. CDR3 amino acids: CASSLNLYQPQHF. The CDR3 DNA follows: TGTGCCAGCAGTTTAAATTTGTATCAGCCCCAGCATTTT.

This chain connects TRBV14 to TRBJ1-2, with D possibly TRBD1 on 5 matching bases. The CDR3 runs to 13 residues. Trimming removed 4 bases at V and 1 base at J, with 7 bases between. Germline V gene sequence: CDR1 SGHDN, CDR2 FVKESK. The CDR3 here is CASSPDSNYGYTF. The CDR3 coding sequence is TGTGCCAGCAGCCCAGACAGTAACTATGGCTACACCTTC.

This clone was counted between two and nine times. The chain uses TRBV15 and TRBJ2-5; D call uncertain. The CDR3 length is 14 residues. V gave up 3 bases and J gave up 1 base, with 9 bases separating them. Per the germline V gene, CDR1 is LNHNV and CDR2 is YYDKDF (reference sequence). The DNA of the CDR3 is TGTGCCACCAGCAGGGGCGGTCCCCAAGAGACCCAGTACTTC. This sequence encodes CATSRGGPQETQYF.

The V call is TRBV28, the J call TRBJ2-2; TRBD1 matches 7 bases. V gave up 6 bases and J gave up 5 bases; unmatched junction bases: 9. This CDR3 contains 15 residues. Germline assignment: CDR1 MDHEN and CDR2 SYDVKM. CDR3 sequence: CASRQQGIRTGELFF. Here the CDR3 DNA reads TGTGCCAGCAGACAACAGGGGATAAGAACCGGGGAGCTGTTTTTT.

The rearrangement joins TRBV10-3 to TRBJ1-3; D is ambiguous. CDR3 length equals 12 residues. Trimming stripped 8 bases from V and 8 bases from J, with 13 bases between. Germline V CDR1 and CDR2: ENHRY, SYGVKD. The CDR3 DNA reads TGTGCCATCTCCGCTTATGTGGACACCATATATTTT. Translating it yields CAISAYVDTIYF.